Sequencing of this TCR beta chain was carried out in a study of blood T cell repertoires in COVID-19 (dated by TCRdb to 2018 to 2020). At the level of the whole study: Samples covering the acute and convalescent phases of COVID-19 were provided by collaborators in the United States, Italy and Spain. The prospective study material was composed of cDNA or gDNA derived from T cells, B-cell-depleted T cells, or PBMCs. Subjects who had been exposed to COVID-19, were actively infected with it, or had recovered from it provided the deeply sampled blood TCRbeta repertoires that made up the dataset. The repertoires were released in a freely available public database meant as a resource for research on the immune response to SARS-CoV-2. Samples were obtained from the ongoing ImmuneRACE study (first 160 participants) and from approximately 1,200 subjects provided by 6 global collaborators. Nearly every sample came with metadata listing a de-identified subject ID, COVID-19 status, age in years and sex. Where available, HLA class I and class II types were obtained from metadata supplied by the sample provider rather than from assay-based typing.

On the study overall, not on this receptor specifically: The amount of clinical and demographic metadata varied by source and participant and was provided uncurated.

This clone occurred once. No cognate antigen has been identified for it. No much larger clone exists at a distance of one base, and base qualities are not known. TCRbeta CDR3 regions were amplified from genomic DNA using the immunoSEQ Assay, a bias-controlled multiplex PCR. The original methods were these. The number of nucleated cells in each sample was estimated from the amplification of reference gene primers within the assay. Sequence reads were collapsed and filtered to measure the absolute abundance of every unique TCRbeta CDR3 rearrangement. Productive Simpson clonality was computed per sample as the square root of Simpson's diversity index over productive rearrangements. This is the immuneACCESS table as TCRdb keeps it, with only in-frame sequences that have V and J called. A part of the clones is gone; compared with another copy, unresolved V genes explain less than half, and the rest is unexplained. The DNA was the basis for D and trimming; V, J and clone size are from that table. In all, the sample holds approximately 300,000 clones, and roughly 90% of those were seen once. The top ten hold around 11% of the sample.

At one collaborating source in Seattle, patients were enrolled during active infection and were followed longitudinally through the course of disease. The collaborating institutions used their own protocols to collect whole blood in K2EDTA tubes. For TCRbeta analysis, collaborator samples were shipped as frozen whole blood, as isolated PBMCs, or as DNA extracted from either sample type. The CDR3, cysteine through phenylalanine, is 15 amino acids long. The only DNA kept is the CDR3, 45 bases in frame from the first base. CDR1 and CDR2 were assigned from the germline V gene (reference sequence) as LGHDT and YNNKEL. The germline ends are 13 bases apart after V is trimmed by 1 base and J by 7 bases.

Recombination joined TRBV3-1 (or the pseudogene TRBV3-2) with TRBJ1-4; the D gene is not confidently resolved. The sequenced sample was peripheral blood. The source of this sequence is a woman younger than 45 with COVID-19, enrolled during active disease. The DNA sequence is TGTGCCAGCAGCCAAGCCGGGAGAGTGAGTGAAAAACTGTTTTTT. Its translation is CASSQAGRVSEKLFF.